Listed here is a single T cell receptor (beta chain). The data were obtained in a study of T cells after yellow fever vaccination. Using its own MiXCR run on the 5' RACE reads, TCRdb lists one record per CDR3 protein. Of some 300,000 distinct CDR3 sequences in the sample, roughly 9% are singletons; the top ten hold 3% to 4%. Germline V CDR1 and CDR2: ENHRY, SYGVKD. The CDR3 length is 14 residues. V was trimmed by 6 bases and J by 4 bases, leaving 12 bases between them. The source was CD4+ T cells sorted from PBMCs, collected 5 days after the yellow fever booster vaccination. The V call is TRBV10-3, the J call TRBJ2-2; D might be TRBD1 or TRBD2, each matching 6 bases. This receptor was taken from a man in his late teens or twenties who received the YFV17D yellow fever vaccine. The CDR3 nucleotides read TGTGCCATCAGGGCCGAGGGGGGCACCGGGGAGCTGTTTTTT. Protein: CAIRAEGGTGELFF.